The rows below give T cell receptor beta chains drawn from one sample of a study of cytomegalovirus exposure and HLA in healthy donors. The table came from immunoSEQ multiplex PCR; TCRdb's copy has only in-frame clones and leaves some out. The sample contains more than 95,000 clones, roughly 70% of which appear only once. Sequenced sample: PBMCs. Receptors were obtained from a woman aged 45-59 years in good health and CMV-seronegative. The CDR3 runs from the conserved cysteine through the conserved F or W. The D gene is left open where the match is weak. For some rows the clone size is stated as once, few or many, or as a class when expanded; others skip it.

D: -; size: -; V: TRBV30; J: TRBJ1-2; DNA: TGTGCCTGGACTATTGGGGGGATATATGGCTACACCTTC; CDR3: CAWTIGGIYGYTF
D: -; size: -; V: TRBV29-1; J: TRBJ2-1; DNA: TGCAGCGTTAGTCCCAGGGGGGATAATGAGCAGTTCTTC; CDR3: CSVSPRGDNEQFF
D: TRBD1; size: -; V: TRBV6-1; J: TRBJ1-5; DNA: TGTGCCAGCAGCCCAGGGACAGGTCTTAATCAGCCCCAGCATTTT; CDR3: CASSPGTGLNQPQHF
D: -; size: -; V: TRBV11-2; J: TRBJ2-1; DNA: TGTGCCAGCAGCTTAGATAAGGGGTGGGCGAGGCAGTTCTTC; CDR3: CASSLDKGWARQFF
D: TRBD2; size: once; V: TRBV13; J: TRBJ2-5; DNA: TGTGCCAGCAGCTTAGGCCTTGGCCTAGCGGGAGTTGAGACCCAGTACTTC; CDR3: CASSLGLGLAGVETQYF
D: -; size: -; V: TRBV5-6; J: TRBJ2-3; DNA: TGTGCCAGCAGCTTGGGGGCGACAGGTTACACAGATACGCAGTATTTT; CDR3: CASSLGATGYTDTQYF
D: -; size: -; V: TRBV13; J: TRBJ2-1; DNA: TGTGCCAGCAGCTTACGGGCCAGGGGAAGGGACAATGAGCAGTTCTTC; CDR3: CASSLRARGRDNEQFF
D: -; size: once; V: TRBV6-1; J: TRBJ1-2; DNA: TGTGCCAGCAGTGAAGCGTTCGGGGGGGGCAGAAGGGGCTACACCTTC; CDR3: CASSEAFGGGRRGYTF
D: -; size: -; V: TRBV7-9; J: TRBJ2-7; DNA: TGTGCCAGCAGCTTAACCGGGACACCTCTCGAGGAGCAGTACTTC; CDR3: CASSLTGTPLEEQYF
D: TRBD2; size: -; V: TRBV5-1; J: TRBJ2-3; DNA: TGCGCCAGCAGGGAAAATAGCGGGAGGGGATATACGCAGTATTTT; CDR3: CASRENSGRGYTQYF
D: -; size: once; V: TRBV5-1; J: TRBJ2-7; DNA: TGCGCCAGCAGCTCCCCCACAGGAACCAAAAGCTCCTACGAGCAGTACTTC; CDR3: CASSSPTGTKSSYEQYF
D: -; size: -; V: TRBV9; J: TRBJ1-1; DNA: TGTGCCAGCAGCGTGGAGGGCTCACACACTGAAGCTTTCTTT; CDR3: CASSVEGSHTEAFF
D: TRBD2; size: -; V: TRBV2; J: TRBJ2-5; DNA: TGTGCCAGCACCCGACCCCTAGCGGGGCAAGAGACCCAGTACTTC; CDR3: CASTRPLAGQETQYF
D: -; size: -; V: TRBV5-8; J: TRBJ2-5; DNA: TGTGCCAGCACCATGTCAGAGACCCAGTACTTC; CDR3: CASTMSETQYF